This passage covers 18 T cell receptor beta chains from one sample sequenced in a study of early T cells in non-severe SARS-CoV-2 infection. TCRdb reprocessed the 5' RACE reads via MiXCR and lists one record per CDR3 protein. The sample records some 64,000 distinct CDR3 sequences, 10% being singletons. The sequenced sample was whole blood, obtained at baseline. All receptors come from an adult who was a healthcare worker with PCR-confirmed SARS-CoV-2 infection or an uninfected control (not recorded which).

This clonotype was observed many times. The chain joins TRBV4-1 to TRBJ2-3; the D gene is possibly TRBD1 (6 bases). The CDR3 is 15 amino acids. CDR1 MGHRA and CDR2 YSYEKL come from the germline V gene. Trimming cost V 4 bases and J 7 bases, with 18 bases left between them. The CDR3 bases are TGCGCCAGCAGCCGGGACACTGATTTGGACCATACGCAGTATTTT. Amino acids: CASSRDTDLDHTQYF.

V gene TRBV20-1 combines with J gene TRBJ1-5, with a tentative D call TRBD1 (5 bases). V lost 3 bases, J lost 3 bases, and 12 bases lay in between. Germline V gene sequence: CDR1 DFQATT, CDR2 SNEGSKA (reference sequence). This CDR3 spans 14 amino acids. CDR3 coding DNA: TGCAGTGCTAGTGGGGCAGGCAACAATCAGCCCCAGCATTTT. This translates into CSASGAGNNQPQHF.

This chain links TRBV29-1 with TRBJ2-5; D not resolved. V lost 7 bases and J 1 base, leaving 13 bases between the germline ends. The CDR3 contains 13 residues. CDR1 is SQVTM and CDR2 is ANQGSEA in the germline V gene. Here the CDR3 DNA reads TGCAGCGGGACCCACCCTGTCCAAGAGACCCAGTACTTC. This gives the protein CSGTHPVQETQYF.

This clonotype was found many times. The V gene is TRBV9, the J gene TRBJ2-3; 7 positions agree with TRBD2. Trimming removed 7 bases from V and 8 bases from J; junction bases left unmatched: 10. The CDR3 runs 13 residues. Per germline, CDR1 SGDLS and CDR2 YYNGEE. In nucleotides, the CDR3 is TGTGCCAGCGACAGTGGGGTAGCGGGTACGCAGTATTTT. Its translation is CASDSGVAGTQYF.

In this sample, this clonotype turned up many times. J is TRBJ2-1 and V is TRBV7-2; 8 bases match TRBD2. The germline CDR1 and CDR2 sequences are SGHTA and FQGNSA. The J segment lost 4 bases and the V segment lost 5 bases, leaving 10 bases of the junction unmatched. The CDR3 runs 16 residues. DNA of the CDR3: TGTGCCAGCAGCGCGGGGGGAGCGGTGCAATACAATGAGCAGTTCTTC. Residues: CASSAGGAVQYNEQFF.

This chain connects TRBV27 to TRBJ2-6; D uncertain. V gave up 5 bases and J gave up 0 bases, with 14 bases separating them. Germline V gives CDR1 MNHEY, CDR2 SMNVEV (reference sequence). The CDR3 totals 17 residues. DNA for the CDR3: TGTGCCAGCAGTGCTAGACCGGATTTCTCTGGGGCCAACGTCCTGACTTTC. Translated, it gives CASSARPDFSGANVLTF.

V usage is TRBV6-6 and J usage is TRBJ1-5, with 7 bases that match TRBD1. Germline-derived CDR1 and CDR2 are MNHNY and SVGAGI (reference sequence). The CDR3 is made up of 15 amino acids. V trimming: 5 bases; J trimming: 3 bases; junction bases outside the gene matches: 7. CDR3 DNA: TGTGCCAGCAGTGAAAGGGGGCGCGACAATCAGCCCCAGCATTTT. Amino acids: CASSERGRDNQPQHF.

Concerning this clonotype: This sequence may be a read error, since a much larger clone differs from it by one base. The chain combines TRBV19 with TRBJ1-5; 7 bases agree with TRBD1. The CDR3 covers 13 residues. Germline loops: CDR1 LNHDA, CDR2 SQIVND (reference sequence). The CDR3 sequence is CASSIGDSQSQHF. In nucleotides, the CDR3 is TGTGCCAGTAGTATAGGGGACAGTCAGTCCCAGCATTTT.

Many counts were recorded for this clonotype. The chain has TRBV9 and TRBJ1-2, with D uncertain. CDR3 length: 13 amino acids. V was shortened by 0 bases and J by 4 bases, with 7 bases between the two germline ends. Germline CDR1 and CDR2: SGDLS and YYNGEE. This CDR3 reads CASSVEASYGYTF. CDR3 coding DNA: TGTGCCAGCAGCGTAGAAGCGAGCTATGGCTACACCTTC.

This clonotype turned up a few times. The rearrangement joins TRBV4-3 to TRBJ1-4; 9 bases are a match to TRBD1. V lost 0 bases, J lost 11 bases, and 4 bases stayed unmatched. CDR1 is LGHNA, CDR2 YSLEER, per germline. The CDR3 sequence is 14 residues long. The CDR3 bases are TGCGCCAGCAGCCAAGAGGGGACAGGGCCGAAACTGTTTTTT. This codes for CASSQEGTGPKLFF.

In this sample, this clonotype turned up a few times. The chain is built from TRBV6-2 or TRBV6-3 and TRBJ2-7; D gene uncertain. The CDR3 contains 15 residues. Germline CDR1 and CDR2: MNHEY and SVGEGT. V was pared by 0 bases and J by 2 bases, with 11 bases between. The CDR3 coding sequence is TGTGCCAGCAGTTACTCGCGGACGGTGACCTACGAGCAGTACTTC. This gives the protein CASSYSRTVTYEQYF.

This clonotype has just a few counts. The CDR3 is CSARTSGNPYEQYF. CDR3 nucleotide sequence: TGCAGTGCTAGAACTAGCGGGAACCCCTACGAGCAGTACTTC. The J gene is TRBJ2-7, the V gene TRBV20-1, with 10 bases lining up with TRBD2. This CDR3 comprises 14 residues. Germline lookup yields CDR1 DFQATT and CDR2 SNEGSKA (reference sequence). V was pared by 2 bases and J by 2 bases, with 3 bases of the junction left unmatched.

CDR3 sequence: CASSDAGNTDTQYF. The CDR3, as DNA: TGTGCCAGCAGCGACGCAGGAAACACAGATACGCAGTATTTT. The chain recombines TRBV6-2 or TRBV6-3 with TRBJ2-3; D unresolved. This CDR3 region has 14 residues. Per germline, CDR1 MNHEY and CDR2 SVGEGT. V lost 6 bases and J lost 2, with 12 bases in between.

This clonotype came up many times. This chain connects TRBV6-6 to TRBJ1-2; D perhaps matches TRBD1 (5 bases). The CDR3 contains 14 residues. Germline CDR1 is MNHNY and CDR2 is SVGAGI (reference sequence). V was cut by 0 bases and J by 4 bases, with 9 bases left in between. The chain's CDR3 is CASSYSSTGYGYTF. The CDR3 region has the DNA TGTGCCAGCAGTTACTCCTCAACAGGCTATGGCTACACCTTC.

V and J are TRBV7-2 and TRBJ1-4; D gene ambiguous. The CDR3 has 14 amino acids. Germline V gene data show CDR1 as SGHTA and CDR2 as FQGNSA. V was cut by 2 bases and J by 4 bases, with 8 bases left in between. CDR3 sequence: CASSLFPFNEKLFF. The DNA of the CDR3 is TGTGCCAGCAGCTTATTTCCCTTTAATGAAAAACTGTTTTTT.

This clonotype has a count of ten or more. The CDR3 DNA reads as TGTGCCAGCACGGGGGGGTCGGGCATCGTCTCCTACAATGAGCAGTTCTTC. Amino acid sequence: CASTGGSGIVSYNEQFF. The chain recombines TRBV6-2 or TRBV6-3 with TRBJ2-1, with 8 positions matching TRBD2. Germline trimming cut 7 bases from V and 0 bases from J; bases unmatched to any gene: 11. This CDR3 spans 17 amino acids. Germline lookup yields CDR1 MNHEY and CDR2 SVGEGT.

The gene calls are TRBV4-2 and TRBJ2-5, with 10 bases lining up with TRBD2. Germline CDR1 reads LGHNA; CDR2 reads YNFKEQ. The CDR3 covers 16 residues. V shed 2 bases and J 2 bases; nucleotides not matched to a gene: 5. In DNA form, the CDR3 reads TGTGCCAGCAGCCAAAATCCGACTAGCGGGCAAGAGACCCAGTACTTC. It codes for CASSQNPTSGQETQYF.

The chain carries TRBV4-3 and TRBJ1-6; TRBD1 matches at 8 bases. This CDR3 spans 17 amino acids. V lost 4 bases and J lost 9; bases outside the gene matches: 14. Germline V gene data show CDR1 as LGHNA and CDR2 as YSLEER. The CDR3 loop reads CASSPDRGSPIGSPLHF. The CDR3 bases are TGCGCCAGCAGCCCCGACAGGGGATCCCCCATTGGTTCACCCCTCCACTTT.